These 18 T cell receptor beta chains came from one sample sequenced in a study of a mutant IDH1 vaccine in newly diagnosed glioma (dated by TCRdb to about 2021). The sample's time point, from its label and the paper: week 47, end of study. A 20-mer mutant IDH1 peptide at 300 micrograms in Montanide made up each vaccine dose, which was injected subcutaneously together with topical imiquimod. The library was prepared using the immunoSEQ multiplex PCR assay. Imported from immuneACCESS, the table was reduced by TCRdb to in-frame sequences with V and J called. These copies leave out some clones; in studies compared against another copy, an unresolved V gene accounts for under half, and the cause of the remainder is not known. In all, the sample holds around 30,000 clones, and roughly nine tenths of those were seen once. Jointly, the top ten make up 2.2% of the sample. For these TCRs, the target antigens are not known.

The sample consisted of PBMCs, taken from a glioma patient whose treatment included an IDH1 peptide vaccine. Every receptor here comes from a man aged 40-49 years with glioma.

V and J are TRBV14 and TRBJ2-5, with unresolved D. This CDR3 spans 17 amino acids. V gave up 1 base and J gave up 5 bases, with 20 bases separating them. Per germline, CDR1 SGHDN and CDR2 FVKESK. The CDR3 sequence: CASSQGEPGVATETQYF. The CDR3 nucleotides are TGTGCCAGCAGCCAAGGAGAGCCTGGTGTTGCTACCGAGACCCAGTACTTC.

This chain connects TRBV18 to TRBJ1-4; a possible D gene is TRBD1 (6 bases). V lost 3 bases, J lost 6 bases, and 14 bases lay in between. Germline CDR1 is KGHSH and CDR2 is LQKENI. The length of the CDR3 is 15 residues. CDR3: CASSPAQGEDEKLFF. The DNA of the CDR3 is TGTGCCAGCTCACCGGCACAGGGAGAGGATGAAAAACTGTTTTTT.

The chain recombines TRBV11-2 with TRBJ2-3, with D perhaps TRBD1 or TRBD2 (5 bases each). Trimming shortened V by 5 bases and J by 0 bases, and 18 bases separated the two germline ends. The CDR3 covers 17 residues. The V gene's germline CDR1 is SGHAT and CDR2 FQNNGV. The CDR3 DNA is TGTGCCAGCAGCAGACACGGGGACGGTACTAGCACAGATACGCAGTATTTT. Translated, it gives CASSRHGDGTSTDTQYF.

This chain connects TRBV6-1 to TRBJ1-1, with TRBD1 matching over 9 bases. Germline values: CDR1 MNHNS, CDR2 SASEGT. The ends lost 5 bases at V and 1 base at J; junction bases unmatched: 5. CDR3 length: 15 residues. As DNA, the CDR3 is TGTGCCAGCAGTACAGGGGGCTTTGCGAACACTGAAGCTTTCTTT. This gives the protein CASSTGGFANTEAFF.

The rearrangement uses TRBV4-2 and TRBJ2-3; 7 bases are shared with TRBD1. The CDR3 spans 17 residues. Germline V gene data show CDR1 as LGHNA and CDR2 as YNFKEQ. V was pared by 0 bases and J by 6 bases, with 12 bases of the junction left unmatched. The CDR3 sequence is CASSQEIRRQGGDTQYF. DNA for the CDR3: TGTGCCAGCAGCCAAGAAATTCGGAGACAGGGTGGCGATACGCAGTATTTT.

The chain links TRBV2 to TRBJ2-7; the D is unclear. This CDR3 region has 13 residues. Trimming pared 1 base from V and 4 bases from J, leaving 8 bases between. Germline loops: CDR1 SNHLY, CDR2 FYNNEI. CDR3 protein: CASSEGTRYEQYV. For the CDR3, the DNA is TGTGCCAGCAGTGAAGGGACCCGATACGAGCAGTACGTC.

This chain uses TRBV11-2 with TRBJ2-7, with 7 bases aligning to TRBD1. Trimming cost V 0 bases and J 4 bases; bases outside gene matches: 9. The CDR3 consists of 16 residues. The germline V gene encodes CDR1 SGHAT and CDR2 FQNNGV. CDR3 region: CASSLEGLWTGYEQYF. As DNA, the CDR3 is TGTGCCAGCAGCTTAGAAGGGCTATGGACAGGTTACGAGCAGTACTTC.

The chain links TRBV15 to TRBJ1-5, with D possibly matching TRBD1 (5 bases). CDR1 LNHNV and CDR2 YYDKDF come from the germline V gene (reference sequence). The CDR3 extends over 15 amino acids. V lost 3 bases and J lost 7, with 16 bases in between. This CDR3 reads CATSSGPDTKQPQHF. The DNA of the CDR3 is TGTGCCACCAGCAGTGGACCGGACACAAAACAGCCCCAGCATTTT. Using reference TRBV15 and TRBJ1-5 for the parts outside the CDR3, the full variable domain is DAMVIQNPRYQVTQFGKPVTLSCSQTLNHNVMYWYQQKSSQAPKLLFHYYDKDFNNEADTPDNFQSRRPNTSFCFLDIRSPGLGDTAMYLCATSSGPDTKQPQHFGDGTRLSIL.

The sample holds a few counts of this clone. The chain couples TRBV5-1 to TRBJ1-6; no clear D gene. The germline V gene encodes CDR1 SGHRS and CDR2 YFSETQ. The V and J ends lost 0 bases and 5 bases respectively, with 6 bases between them. This CDR3 is built from 14 residues. CDR3 sequence reads: CASSLVGNNSPLHF. For the CDR3, the DNA is TGCGCCAGCAGCTTGGTTGGGAATAATTCACCCCTCCACTTT.

This clone is a singleton in its sample. The chain combines TRBV19 with TRBJ2-1; D gene uncertain. CDR1 is LNHDA, CDR2 SQIVND, per germline (reference sequence). The ends were cut back, 3 bases at V and 5 bases at J, with 14 bases in the middle. This CDR3 spans 15 amino acids. For the CDR3, the DNA is TGTGCCAGTAGTATGGTGGGGATGGACGACAATGAGCAGTTCTTC. It yields the protein CASSMVGMDDNEQFF.

V usage is TRBV18 and J usage is TRBJ1-3; D remains unclear. Germline lookup yields CDR1 KGHSH and CDR2 LQKENI. Trimming left V 1 base short and J 0 bases short, with 13 bases between. CDR3 length: 17 amino acids. This CDR3 is CASSPQGSSFSGNTIYF. CDR3 DNA: TGTGCCAGCTCACCACAAGGAAGCTCTTTCTCTGGAAACACCATATATTTT.

CDR3 in DNA: TGTGCCAGCTCACCAGTCTCGGGGGGGTCAGCCTACGAGCAGTACGTC. It codes for CASSPVSGGSAYEQYV. The chain joins TRBV18 to TRBJ2-7; 8 nucleotides agree with TRBD2. The CDR3 has 16 residues. After removal of 2 bases from V and 2 bases from J, the junction contained 8 bases not matched to a gene. Germline CDR1 reads KGHSH; CDR2 reads LQKENI.

This chain links TRBV18 with TRBJ2-7, with D maybe TRBD1 (6 bases). There are 16 residues in the CDR3. The germline V gene has CDR1 KGHSH and CDR2 LQKENI. V was shortened by 2 bases and J by 6 bases, with 20 bases between the two germline ends. CDR3 DNA sequence: TGTGCCAGCTCACCATCTCGGACCGGGGCAGGGGTCGAGCAGTACTTC. Its translation is CASSPSRTGAGVEQYF.

The chain employs TRBV19 and TRBJ1-5, with 10 bases lining up with TRBD1. This CDR3 has 16 amino acids. Germline CDR1 and CDR2: LNHDA and SQIVND (reference sequence). V gave up 4 bases and J gave up 5 bases; unmatched junction bases: 8. The CDR3 DNA is TGTGCCAGTAGTACTTTATCGGACAGGGGGTATCAGCCCCAGCATTTT. Its protein is CASSTLSDRGYQPQHF.

The chain carries TRBV5-1 and TRBJ2-1, with 9 bases matching TRBD1. V lost 1 base to trimming and J lost 3 bases; unmatched junction nucleotides: 8. Germline V gives CDR1 SGHRS, CDR2 YFSETQ. The CDR3 length is 17 residues. The CDR3 spells CASSLHPRQGDYNEQFF. CDR3 nucleotide sequence: TGCGCCAGCAGCTTGCACCCCCGACAGGGGGACTACAATGAGCAGTTCTTC. Variable domain in full (rest from reference TRBV5-1 and TRBJ2-1): KAGVTQTPRYLIKTRGQQVTLSCSPISGHRSVSWYQQTPGQGLQFLFEYFSETQRNKGNFPGRFSGRQFSNSRSEMNVSTLELGDSALYLCASSLHPRQGDYNEQFFGPGTRLTVL.

This chain joins TRBV28 and TRBJ2-7, with 10 bases lining up with TRBD1. Germline CDR1 is MDHEN and CDR2 is SYDVKM. The V and J ends lost 7 bases and 5 bases, in that order; junction bases with no gene match: 11. The CDR3 spans 15 residues. The DNA of the CDR3 is TGTGCCAGCAAGTCCGGGGGACAGGGGAGCAACGAGCAGTACGTC. Amino acids: CASKSGGQGSNEQYV.

This sequence joins TRBV9 and TRBJ2-3, with D maybe TRBD2 (5 bases). Trimming stripped 0 bases from V and 1 base from J, with 12 bases between. The CDR3 spans 16 residues. The V gene's germline CDR1 is SGDLS and CDR2 YYNGEE. The CDR3 DNA is TGTGCCAGCAGCGTAGGTCCAGGACTCCGCACAGATACGCAGTATTTT. It specifies CASSVGPGLRTDTQYF.

The chain combines TRBV11-3 with TRBJ2-1; 9 bases match TRBD2. The germline V gene encodes CDR1 SGHNT and CDR2 YENEEA. This CDR3 contains 18 residues. V was pared by 1 base and J by 7 bases, with 14 bases of the junction left unmatched. CDR3 residues: CASSLVGTSTVGGNEQFF. The CDR3 nucleotides are TGTGCCAGCAGCTTAGTCGGGACTAGCACCGTTGGGGGAAATGAGCAGTTCTTC.